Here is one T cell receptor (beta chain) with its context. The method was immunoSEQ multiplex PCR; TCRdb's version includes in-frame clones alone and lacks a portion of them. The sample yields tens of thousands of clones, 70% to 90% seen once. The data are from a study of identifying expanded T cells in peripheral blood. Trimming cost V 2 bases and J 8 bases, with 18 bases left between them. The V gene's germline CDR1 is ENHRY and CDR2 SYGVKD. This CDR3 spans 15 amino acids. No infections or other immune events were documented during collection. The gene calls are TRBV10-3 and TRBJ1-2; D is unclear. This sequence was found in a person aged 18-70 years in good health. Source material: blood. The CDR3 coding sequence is TGTGCCATCAGTGAGCCCGCAGCGGCAGGACCAGGCTACACCTTC. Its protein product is CAISEPAAAGPGYTF.